Each of the 11 T cell receptor beta chains below was sequenced from the same sample in a study of CD8+ T cells in alopecia areata (dated by TCRdb to about 2018). The library was built by means of the immunoSEQ multiplex PCR assay. RNA was extracted from all samples and reverse transcribed into cDNA, which served as template for TCR sequencing. TCRdb limited this immuneACCESS table to in-frame rearrangements with V and J called. A share of clones is missing; checked studies link under half to unresolved V genes, and the rest is unexplained. The sample contains more than 95,000 clones, roughly 66% of them found a single time. 2.8% of the sample belongs to the ten largest clones. Sequencing was carried out using CD4+ T cells sorted from blood. The receptor set was obtained from a human donor in good health.

The J gene is TRBJ2-1, the V gene TRBV9, with TRBD2 matching 8 bases. CDR1 is SGDLS, CDR2 YYNGEE, per germline. The CDR3 is made up of 16 amino acids. The ends lost 4 bases at V and 3 bases at J; junction bases unmatched: 9. Here the CDR3 reads CASSPQPGGGYNEQFF. The CDR3 coding sequence is TGTGCCAGCAGCCCTCAACCGGGGGGGGGCTACAATGAGCAGTTCTTC.

The chain recombines TRBV5-1 with TRBJ1-1; a weak D match, TRBD1 (6 bases). This CDR3 spans 14 amino acids. V dropped 3 bases and J dropped 3 bases, with 12 bases sitting between them. CDR1 and CDR2 (germline): SGHRS, YFSETQ. As DNA, the CDR3 is TGCGCCAGCAGCTCCCCACACAGGGACACTGAAGCTTTCTTT. Translated, it gives CASSSPHRDTEAFF.

V and J are TRBV7-9 and TRBJ1-5, with 7 bases fitting TRBD1. The CDR3 is 14 residues long. The germline V gene encodes CDR1 SEHNR and CDR2 FQNEAQ (reference sequence). V lost 5 bases, J lost 4 bases, and 5 bases stayed unmatched. This CDR3 is CASSTGQENQPQHF. The CDR3 DNA sequence: TGTGCCAGCAGCACCGGACAGGAGAATCAGCCCCAGCATTTT.

Comments on this clone: This CDR3 is also generated by other DNA sequences in the sample. J is TRBJ2-1 and V is TRBV6-4; 11 bases line up with TRBD2. The CDR3 is 15 residues long. Unmatched junction bases numbered 4, after V lost 6 bases and J lost 3 bases. CDR1 and CDR2 (germline): MRHNA, SNTAGT. The CDR3 protein is CASSAGTSGYNEQFF. In DNA form, the CDR3 reads TGTGCCAGCAGCGCAGGGACTAGCGGCTACAATGAGCAGTTCTTC.

The CDR3 nucleotides read TGTGCCAGCAGCCCATGGCCGGGACAGGGCGACGAGCAGTACTTC. As protein: CASSPWPGQGDEQYF. This chain links TRBV5-4 with TRBJ2-7; 9 bases line up with TRBD1. The V and J ends lost 4 bases and 5 bases, in that order; junction bases with no gene match: 10. Germline V gene sequence: CDR1 SGHNT, CDR2 YYREEE (reference sequence). There are 15 residues in the CDR3.

The chain employs TRBV27 and TRBJ2-7; D call uncertain. Trimming removed 5 bases at V and 1 base at J, with 9 bases between. The CDR3 runs 13 residues. Germline V gives CDR1 MNHEY, CDR2 SMNVEV (reference sequence). The CDR3 is CASSPRQSYEQYF. The CDR3 DNA reads TGTGCCAGCAGTCCGCGACAATCCTACGAGCAGTACTTC.

This chain links TRBV30 with TRBJ2-7; TRBD1 aligns across 8 bases. Germline-derived CDR1 and CDR2 are GTSNPN and SVGIG (reference sequence). V trimming: 0 bases; J trimming: 4 bases; junction bases outside the gene matches: 8. This CDR3 is built from 15 residues. CDR3: CAWSVETGGKYEQYF. The CDR3 nucleotides read TGTGCCTGGAGTGTAGAAACAGGGGGGAAATACGAGCAGTACTTC.

This sequence joins TRBV5-6 and TRBJ1-3, with D possibly being TRBD1 (5 bases). Germline V gene data show CDR1 as SGHDT and CDR2 as YYEEEE. The CDR3 contains 13 residues. Trimming cost V 7 bases and J 4 bases, with 12 bases left between them. CDR3 loop: CASSRVSGNTIYF. CDR3 coding DNA: TGTGCCAGCTCCAGGGTTTCCGGAAACACCATATATTTT.

The chain links TRBV6-1 to TRBJ1-6; a possible D gene is TRBD1 (5 bases). The V and J ends lost 9 bases and 9 bases respectively, with 21 bases between them. The CDR3 totals 15 residues. Germline assignment: CDR1 MNHNS and CDR2 SASEGT. This CDR3 is CASHRVGTDISPLHF. CDR3 nucleotides: TGTGCCAGTCACCGGGTAGGGACGGACATTTCACCCCTCCACTTT.

This clone was detected only once. The chain couples TRBV29-1 to TRBJ2-7; 7 bases agree with TRBD2. This CDR3 region has 13 residues. Trimming at V came to 4 bases and at J to 6 bases, leaving 9 bases not matched to a gene. Looked up from germline, CDR1 is SQVTM and CDR2 is ANQGSEA. The CDR3 loop reads CSVATSSGTEQYF. CDR3 bases: TGCAGCGTTGCAACATCGAGCGGGACCGAGCAGTACTTC.

The V gene is TRBV7-2, the J gene TRBJ2-2; maybe TRBD2 (6 bases). The CDR3 has 16 residues. V lost 5 bases and J 3 bases, leaving 16 bases between the germline ends. The V gene's germline CDR1 is SGHTA and CDR2 FQGNSA. The CDR3 bases are TGTGCCAGCAGCCATCTTGCTGGGACTTACACCGGGGAGCTGTTTTTT. Translation: CASSHLAGTYTGELFF.